This entry features one T cell receptor (beta chain) sequence. No antigen is known for it. Some clones are missing from TCRdb's copy, which holds only in-frame ones; the method was immunoSEQ multiplex PCR. Seen here are 60,000 to 90,000 clones, around 86% observed once, and the top ten hold less than 20%. The record originates from a study of T cell responses to AZD1222 COVID-19 vaccine. General study points: Donors were chiefly white British, with a greater number of females, and clonal diversity was perhaps underestimated. Two doses of AZD1222 preceded a rise in Spike-specific TCR breadth and depth. Across the whole spike, CD4 TCRs peaked at regions 160-218 and 743-854.

The CDR3 runs 15 residues. The V gene's germline CDR1 is LGHNA and CDR2 YNFKEQ. Trimming took 0 bases from V and 0 from J, leaving 8 bases between them. The chain links TRBV4-2 to TRBJ1-2; D ambiguous. This receptor was identified in an adult who received the AZD1222 COVID-19 vaccine. The sequencing used peripheral blood, collected 28 days after the second AZD1222 dose. The CDR3 nucleotides read TGTGCCAGCAGCCAAGATCTAGAGGCTAACTATGGCTACACCTTC. Protein sequence: CASSQDLEANYGYTF.